Following are 21 T cell receptor beta chains from one sample sequenced in a study of technical replicates of blood from a handful of donors (TCRdb year 2017). The library was generated by the immunoSEQ multiplex PCR assay. As stored in TCRdb, this immuneACCESS dataset retains in-frame rearrangements with V and J assigned. A fraction of the clones does not appear; measured against another copy, unresolved V genes explain less than half of the discrepancy, and the remainder lacks a known reason. The sample profile shows under 85,000 clones; 93% of them were found once. 0.24% of the sample is held by the ten biggest clonotypes. What was sequenced was T cells isolated from PBMCs. These receptors all come from a human donor in good health.

The CDR3 protein is CASSPDRVYGYTF. The CDR3 DNA reads TGCGCCAGCAGCCCTGACAGGGTCTATGGCTACACCTTC. The chain has TRBV5-1 and TRBJ1-2; the match to TRBD1 covers 7 bases. With 4 bases clipped from V and 4 bases from J, the junction kept 4 bases outside the gene matches. The CDR3 is 13 amino acids. Germline V CDR1 and CDR2: SGHRS, YFSETQ. Drawing the rest from reference TRBV5-1 and TRBJ1-2, the complete variable domain is KAGVTQTPRYLIKTRGQQVTLSCSPISGHRSVSWYQQTPGQGLQFLFEYFSETQRNKGNFPGRFSGRQFSNSRSEMNVSTLELGDSALYLCASSPDRVYGYTFGSGTRLTVV.

This rearrangement joins TRBV5-4 to TRBJ1-4; D ambiguous. V was clipped by 1 base and J by 0 bases, with 10 bases between them. This CDR3 has 16 residues. Germline values: CDR1 SGHNT, CDR2 YYREEE (reference sequence). The CDR3 DNA follows: TGTGCCAGCAGCTTGTTTGGCCTAGCAACTAATGAAAAACTGTTTTTT. This gives the protein CASSLFGLATNEKLFF.

The rearrangement links TRBV5-6 to TRBJ1-1, with a weak D call TRBD1 (5 bases). The ends were cut back, 2 bases at V and 6 bases at J, with 17 bases in the middle. From germline, CDR1 is SGHDT and CDR2 YYEEEE. CDR3 length: 15 amino acids. This CDR3 reads CASSFEVGGGSEAFF. In DNA form, the CDR3 reads TGTGCCAGCAGCTTTGAAGTCGGGGGGGGTTCTGAAGCTTTCTTT.

The chain carries TRBV7-6 and TRBJ2-1; 10 nucleotides agree with TRBD2. CDR1 and CDR2 from the germline V gene are SGHVS and FNYEAQ. This CDR3 spans 15 amino acids. After removal of 6 bases from V and 7 bases from J, the junction contained 9 bases not matched to a gene. The CDR3 DNA reads TGTGCCAGCAGGCCAGCGGGAGGGCCGGTGAATGAGCAGTTCTTC. Translated, it gives CASRPAGGPVNEQFF.

This rearrangement joins TRBV4-1 to TRBJ1-5, with 7 bases lining up with TRBD1. Germline V gives CDR1 MGHRA, CDR2 YSYEKL. V gave up 2 bases and J gave up 6 bases; unmatched junction bases: 4. The CDR3 contains 14 residues. CDR3 nucleotides: TGCGCCAGCAGCCAACAGACAGGGCCTCAGCCCCAGCATTTT. It encodes CASSQQTGPQPQHF.

The chain recombines TRBV29-1 with TRBJ2-1; weak D call: TRBD2 (6 bases). This CDR3 is built from 10 residues. In germline, CDR1 is SQVTM, CDR2 ANQGSEA. Between the trimmed V and J ends, which lost 4 bases and 9 bases, there was a span of 7 bases. The CDR3 DNA follows: TGCAGCGTTGTGGGAGGTGAGCAGTTCTTC. Translating it yields CSVVGGEQFF.

The chain couples TRBV6-4 to TRBJ2-1, with TRBD2 matching over 9 bases. Germline CDR1 MRHNA, CDR2 SNTAGT. The J segment lost 5 bases and the V segment lost 3 bases, leaving 2 bases of the junction unmatched. This CDR3 has 14 amino acids. CDR3 nucleotide sequence: TGTGCCAGCAGTGAGCGGGGGGGAAACAATGAGCAGTTCTTC. Its protein is CASSERGGNNEQFF.

The genes are TRBV6-5 and TRBJ1-2; weak D call: TRBD1 (5 bases). The CDR3 runs 16 residues. V lost 0 bases and J 5 bases, leaving 16 bases between the germline ends. Germline values: CDR1 MNHEY, CDR2 SVGAGI. The CDR3 loop reads CASSYSIKGREYGYTF. The CDR3, as DNA: TGTGCCAGCAGTTACTCGATCAAGGGGCGCGAATATGGCTACACCTTC.

This chain joins TRBV7-6 and TRBJ2-7; possibly TRBD1 for D (5 bases). In germline, CDR1 is SGHVS, CDR2 FNYEAQ. This CDR3 is built from 15 residues. V was pared by 1 base and J by 1 base, with 11 bases between. Written as DNA, the CDR3 is TGTGCCAGCAGCTTAGAAACAGACAGTTCCTACGAGCAGTACTTC. Protein sequence: CASSLETDSSYEQYF.

The chain is built from TRBV28 and TRBJ2-7, with D possibly TRBD2 on 5 matching bases. CDR1 MDHEN and CDR2 SYDVKM come from the germline V gene. The CDR3 contains 14 residues. Trimming pared 6 bases from V and 2 bases from J, leaving 14 bases between. In DNA form, the CDR3 reads TGTGCCAGCAGCACGAGGGTAATTCCCTACGAGCAGTACTTC. This gives the protein CASSTRVIPYEQYF.

The chain is built from TRBV11-2 and TRBJ2-5; D uncertain. Germline loops: CDR1 SGHAT, CDR2 FQNNGV. V lost 0 bases and J 5 bases, leaving 4 bases between the germline ends. The CDR3 extends over 12 amino acids. CDR3 loop: CASSLERETQYF. CDR3 DNA sequence: TGTGCCAGCAGCTTAGAACGGGAGACCCAGTACTTC.

The chain couples TRBV6-6 to TRBJ1-2; D remains ambiguous. Trimming shortened V by 8 bases and J by 2 bases, and 9 bases separated the two germline ends. Germline V gives CDR1 MNHNY, CDR2 SVGAGI (reference sequence). There are 12 residues in the CDR3. CDR3: CASDGQNYGYTF. The DNA for the CDR3 is TGTGCCAGCGATGGCCAGAACTATGGCTACACCTTC.

In this sample, this clone turned up once. The chain carries TRBV19 and TRBJ2-7; TRBD1 agrees at 7 bases. This CDR3 region has 16 residues. After removal of 1 base from V and 0 bases from J, the junction contained 6 bases not matched to a gene. The germline V gene has CDR1 LNHDA and CDR2 SQIVND (reference sequence). The CDR3 DNA reads as TGTGCCAGTAGTATAGGGACAGGTGAGGGCTCCTACGAGCAGTACTTC. It translates to CASSIGTGEGSYEQYF.

The V gene is TRBV7-8, the J gene TRBJ2-1; 10 bases agree with TRBD2. The CDR3 covers 16 residues. CDR1 SGHVS and CDR2 FQNEAQ come from the germline V gene. Trimming took 0 bases from V and 6 from J; bases not matched to a gene: 5. CDR3 DNA: TGTGCCAGCAGCTTAGCAACTAGCGGGATTAGCAATGAGCAGTTCTTC. It specifies CASSLATSGISNEQFF.

V usage is TRBV6-5 and J usage is TRBJ1-2; unclear D gene. The CDR3 loop spans 13 amino acids. Germline CDR1 MNHEY, CDR2 SVGAGI. Trimming shortened V by 3 bases and J by 4 bases, and 9 bases separated the two germline ends. CDR3: CASSYYKSYGYTF. CDR3 coding DNA: TGTGCCAGCAGTTATTACAAATCCTATGGCTACACCTTC.

V usage is TRBV6-5 and J usage is TRBJ1-3; D is uncertain. Per germline, CDR1 MNHEY and CDR2 SVGAGI. CDR3 length: 13 residues. The ends were cut back, 11 bases at V and 4 bases at J, with 15 bases in the middle. This chain's CDR3 is CAAQRNGGNTIYF. Written as DNA, the CDR3 is TGTGCCGCCCAGCGCAACGGGGGAAACACCATATATTTT.

V usage is TRBV4-1 and J usage is TRBJ2-3; 9 bases match TRBD2. J gave up 3 bases and V 3 bases, and 13 bases lay outside the gene matches. The CDR3 is 18 residues long. Germline loops: CDR1 MGHRA, CDR2 YSYEKL. CDR3 sequence reads: CASSHQTLLAGPTDTQYF. CDR3 sequence (DNA): TGCGCCAGCAGCCACCAAACGTTGCTAGCGGGACCTACAGATACGCAGTATTTT.

The chain has TRBV30 and TRBJ1-1; 9 bases align to TRBD1. The CDR3 is 13 amino acids. The V gene's germline CDR1 is GTSNPN and CDR2 SVGIG (reference sequence). V was clipped by 4 bases and J by 3 bases; unmatched bases: 3. The CDR3 DNA reads as TGTGCCTGGACCGGGACAGGGTACACTGAAGCTTTCTTT. Residues: CAWTGTGYTEAFF. The full variable domain, in which reference TRBV30 and TRBJ1-1 provide the parts outside the CDR3, is SQTIHQWPATLVQPVGSPLSLECTVEGTSNPNLYWYRQAAGRGLQLLFYSVGIGQISSEVPQNLSASRPQDRQFILSSKKLLLSDSGFYLCAWTGTGYTEAFFGQGTRLTVV.

J is TRBJ1-4 and V is TRBV13; D perhaps matches TRBD1 (5 bases). V was clipped by 5 bases and J by 8 bases, with 15 bases between them. CDR1 and CDR2 from the germline V gene are PRHDT and FYEKMQ (reference sequence). CDR3 length: 14 amino acids. The CDR3 region has the DNA TGTGCCAGCAGCCTGGGGCGGGATTTGGAAAAACTGTTTTTT. Encoded protein: CASSLGRDLEKLFF.

J is TRBJ1-4 and V is TRBV19; D uncertain. V was cut by 4 bases and J by 8 bases, with 8 bases left in between. The CDR3 runs to 12 residues. Per germline, CDR1 LNHDA and CDR2 SQIVND (reference sequence). CDR3 DNA: TGTGCCAGTAGTAGAAGGAGGGAAAAACTGTTTTTT. Translated: CASSRRREKLFF.

The CDR3 nucleotides are TGCGCCAGCAGCTTGGTCGCGGGGACCTACGAGCAGTACTTC. Amino acids: CASSLVAGTYEQYF. The chain couples TRBV5-1 to TRBJ2-7, with D tentatively TRBD2 (6 bases). The CDR3 is made up of 14 amino acids. With 0 bases removed from V and 2 bases from J, the gap between germline ends came to 9 bases. Germline values: CDR1 SGHRS, CDR2 YFSETQ.